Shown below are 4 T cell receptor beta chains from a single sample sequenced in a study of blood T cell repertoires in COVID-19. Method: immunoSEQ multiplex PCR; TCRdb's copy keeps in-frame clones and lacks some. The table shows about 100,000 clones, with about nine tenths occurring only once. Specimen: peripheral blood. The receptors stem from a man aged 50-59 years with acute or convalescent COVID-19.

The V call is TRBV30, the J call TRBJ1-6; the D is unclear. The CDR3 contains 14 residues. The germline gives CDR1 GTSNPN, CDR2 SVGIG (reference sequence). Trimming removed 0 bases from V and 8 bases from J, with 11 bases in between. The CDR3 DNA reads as TGTGCCTGGAGTGTAGTGAGTTCCCATTCACCCCTCCACTTT. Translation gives CAWSVVSSHSPLHF.

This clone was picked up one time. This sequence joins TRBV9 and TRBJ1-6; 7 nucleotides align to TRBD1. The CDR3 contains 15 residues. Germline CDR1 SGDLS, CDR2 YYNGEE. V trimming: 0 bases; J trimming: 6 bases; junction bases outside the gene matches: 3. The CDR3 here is CASSVGDRSNSPLHF. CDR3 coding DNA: TGTGCCAGCAGCGTAGGGGACAGATCTAATTCACCCCTCCACTTT.

CDR3 sequence: CASNDVREGNQPQHF. The CDR3 DNA follows: TGTGCCAGTAACGATGTCAGGGAGGGCAATCAGCCCCAGCATTTT. The rearrangement links TRBV19 to TRBJ1-5, with a possible D match to TRBD1 (5 bases). The CDR3 has 15 residues. Germline loops: CDR1 LNHDA, CDR2 SQIVND (reference sequence). Trimming shortened V by 7 bases and J by 2 bases, and 15 bases separated the two germline ends.

CDR3 nucleotide sequence: TGTGCCAGCAGCTTAGATCCCTCCGAAGCTTTCTTT. Protein: CASSLDPSEAFF. V usage is TRBV11-3 and J usage is TRBJ1-1; no definite D call. Per germline, CDR1 SGHNT and CDR2 YENEEA. Trimming removed 0 bases at V and 8 bases at J, with 7 bases between. The CDR3 covers 12 residues.